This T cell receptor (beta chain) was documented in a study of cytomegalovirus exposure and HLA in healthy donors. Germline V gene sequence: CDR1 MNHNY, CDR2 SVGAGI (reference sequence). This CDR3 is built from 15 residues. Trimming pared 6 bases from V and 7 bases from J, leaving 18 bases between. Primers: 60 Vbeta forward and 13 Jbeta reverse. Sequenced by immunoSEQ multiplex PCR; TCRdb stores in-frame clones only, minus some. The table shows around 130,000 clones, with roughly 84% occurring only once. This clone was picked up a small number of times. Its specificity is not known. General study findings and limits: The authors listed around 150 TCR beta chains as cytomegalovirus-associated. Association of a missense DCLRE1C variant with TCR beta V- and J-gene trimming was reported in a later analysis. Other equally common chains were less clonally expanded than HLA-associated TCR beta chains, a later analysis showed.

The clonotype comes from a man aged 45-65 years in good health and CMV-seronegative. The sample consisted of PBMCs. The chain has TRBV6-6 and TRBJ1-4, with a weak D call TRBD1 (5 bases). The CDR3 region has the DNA TGTGCCAGCAGAGTGGGAAGGGGCAGCTTTGAAAAACTGTTTTTT. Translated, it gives CASRVGRGSFEKLFF.